This record looks at one TCR beta chain sequence and its context. Method: immunoSEQ multiplex PCR; TCRdb's copy keeps in-frame clones and lacks some. This table holds hundreds of thousands of clones, around nine tenths found once. This sample stems from a study of blood T cell repertoires in COVID-19. V dropped 5 bases and J dropped 0 bases, with 7 bases sitting between them. This CDR3 is 13 amino acids long. CDR1 and CDR2 (germline): KGHSH, LQKENI. During active infection, Seattle patients enrolled and were then monitored through disease. The source of this sequence is a woman between 25 and 40 years old with COVID-19, enrolled during active disease. Sequencing input: peripheral blood. The rearrangement links TRBV18 to TRBJ1-1, with no clear D. The CDR3 bases are TGTGCCAGCTCAGAAGACATGAACACTGAAGCTTTCTTT. This sequence encodes CASSEDMNTEAFF.